The 28 T cell receptor beta chains below were found in one sample sequenced in a study of OX40 agonist ivuxolimab in advanced cancers. The assay was immunoSEQ multiplex PCR, and TCRdb's table has in-frame clones only and misses some. The repertoire includes around 66,000 clones, 75% to 90% of them detected once, and approximately 2% sits in the top ten. This sample comprised CD4+ or CD8+ T cells sorted from blood, obtained in a trial of the OX40 agonist ivuxolimab. Every receptor here comes from an adult with an advanced solid tumor such as melanoma, head and neck, liver or kidney cancer.

The CDR3, as DNA: TGTGCCAGTAGTCTGGACAGGCCCTTCTCTGGAAACACCATATATTTT. Translation: CASSLDRPFSGNTIYF. The chain recombines TRBV19 with TRBJ1-3, with TRBD1 matching 7 bases. CDR1 is LNHDA, CDR2 SQIVND, per germline (reference sequence). J lost 0 bases, V lost 5 bases, and 7 bases had no gene match. The CDR3 runs to 16 residues.

The chain recombines TRBV27 with TRBJ2-1; 8 nucleotides line up with TRBD2. There are 16 residues in the CDR3. Looked up from germline, CDR1 is MNHEY and CDR2 is SMNVEV (reference sequence). After removal of 7 bases from V and 4 bases from J, the junction contained 12 bases not matched to a gene. This CDR3 is CASTALVAGNYNEQFF. CDR3 DNA sequence: TGTGCCAGCACGGCCTTGGTAGCGGGGAATTACAATGAGCAGTTCTTC.

CDR3 nucleotides: TGTGCCAGCAGCCCAGGACCGCCTAGCTCCTATAATTCACCCCTCCACTTT. Its translation is CASSPGPPSSYNSPLHF. The rearrangement uses TRBV11-2 and TRBJ1-6; D remains unclear. CDR3 length: 17 amino acids. The V end lost 5 bases, the J end lost 0 bases, and 14 bases lay between the germline ends. Germline CDR1 and CDR2: SGHAT and FQNNGV.

The chain links TRBV6-1 to TRBJ1-1; maybe TRBD1 (5 bases). The length of the CDR3 is 15 residues. Germline loops: CDR1 MNHNS, CDR2 SASEGT. Trimming pared 5 bases from V and 4 bases from J, leaving 17 bases between. The CDR3 region has the DNA TGTGCCAGCAGTCTAACCGGGGTTGGGGGCACTGAAGCTTTCTTT. Amino acid sequence: CASSLTGVGGTEAFF.

This chain connects TRBV5-8 to TRBJ2-1, with D possibly TRBD1 on 6 matching bases. The CDR3 is made up of 15 amino acids. Germline V gene data show CDR1 as SGHTS and CDR2 as YDEGEE. V shed 2 bases and J shed 4 bases, with 13 bases lying between them. In nucleotides, the CDR3 is TGTGCCAGCAGCTTTGTAAGGGGGTCTTACAATGAGCAGTTCTTC. Its protein product is CASSFVRGSYNEQFF.

V and J are TRBV7-6 and TRBJ1-4, with 7 bases fitting TRBD1. J lost 8 bases, V lost 4 bases, and 13 bases had no gene match. Germline V lookup: CDR1 SGHVS, CDR2 FNYEAQ. The CDR3 sequence is 16 residues long. The CDR3 loop reads CASSSGGRGEGEKLFF. Written as DNA, the CDR3 is TGTGCCAGCAGCTCAGGGGGAAGGGGTGAGGGAGAAAAACTGTTTTTT.

V usage is TRBV28 and J usage is TRBJ2-7; D uncertain. V was trimmed by 7 bases and J by 1 base, leaving 20 bases between them. This CDR3 is built from 16 residues. CDR1 MDHEN and CDR2 SYDVKM come from the germline V gene. In DNA form, the CDR3 reads TGTGCCAGCAACCGTCCGGACCTCTTTGGTTCCTACGAGCAGTACTTC. Translating it yields CASNRPDLFGSYEQYF.

This clone was observed a handful of times. V and J are TRBV2 and TRBJ1-1; D is unresolved. The V end lost 6 bases, the J end lost 4 bases, and 9 bases lay between the germline ends. This CDR3 has 12 residues. CDR1 is SNHLY and CDR2 is FYNNEI in the germline V gene. The CDR3 loop is CASSQRTTEAFF. The CDR3 DNA reads as TGTGCCAGCAGCCAAAGGACCACTGAAGCTTTCTTT.

The chain uses TRBV7-9 and TRBJ2-7; weak D call: TRBD1 (5 bases). Germline V gene sequence: CDR1 SEHNR, CDR2 FQNEAQ (reference sequence). The CDR3 runs 13 residues. V dropped 4 bases and J dropped 2 bases, with 9 bases sitting between them. The CDR3 here is CASSSDTAYEQYF. The DNA for the CDR3 is TGTGCCAGCAGCTCGGACACCGCCTACGAGCAGTACTTC.

This chain connects TRBV27 to TRBJ1-1, with D possibly being TRBD1 (6 bases). Per the germline V gene, CDR1 is MNHEY and CDR2 is SMNVEV (reference sequence). CDR3 length: 14 amino acids. The V gene lost 6 bases and the J gene lost 7 bases, with 18 bases spanning the gap. The CDR3 loop reads CASSRGTSSHEAFF. CDR3 nucleotide sequence: TGTGCCAGCAGCCGGGGGACATCTTCCCATGAAGCTTTCTTT.

The chain combines TRBV29-1 with TRBJ2-1; tentative D call: TRBD1 (5 bases). V lost 1 base and J lost 7, with 11 bases in between. Germline CDR1 and CDR2: SQVTM and ANQGSEA. This CDR3 comprises 13 residues. CDR3 protein: CSVEGNQGNEQFF. The DNA of the CDR3 is TGCAGCGTTGAAGGCAATCAGGGAAATGAGCAGTTCTTC.

This rearrangement joins TRBV7-9 to TRBJ1-4; TRBD1 agrees at 7 bases. V lost 0 bases to trimming and J lost 6 bases; unmatched junction nucleotides: 4. The CDR3 is made up of 15 amino acids. CDR1 is SEHNR, CDR2 FQNEAQ, per germline (reference sequence). Here the CDR3 reads CASSLAQGGDEKLFF. CDR3 coding DNA: TGTGCCAGCAGCTTAGCCCAGGGGGGAGATGAAAAACTGTTTTTT. The whole variable domain, filled in from reference TRBV7-9 and TRBJ1-4, reads DTGVSQNPRHKITKRGQNVTFRCDPISEHNRLYWYRQTLGQGPEFLTYFQNEAQLEKSRLLSDRFSAERPKGSFSTLEIQRTEQGDSAMYLCASSLAQGGDEKLFFGSGTQLSVL.

The chain has TRBV7-2 and TRBJ1-2; possibly TRBD1 for D (6 bases). V lost 1 base and J 8 bases, leaving 17 bases between the germline ends. The CDR3 is 15 amino acids. Germline CDR1 is SGHTA and CDR2 is FQGNSA. The DNA of the CDR3 is TGTGCCAGCAGCTTAGGGACAGCCAATAATGCGGGCTACACCTTC. This codes for CASSLGTANNAGYTF.

This chain links TRBV27 with TRBJ1-2; D remains ambiguous. This CDR3 has 14 residues. V lost 6 bases and J 3 bases, leaving 14 bases between the germline ends. CDR1 is MNHEY, CDR2 SMNVEV, per germline (reference sequence). CDR3: CASSPLDIDYGYTF. The CDR3 DNA follows: TGTGCCAGCAGCCCACTCGACATTGACTATGGCTACACCTTC.

The J gene is TRBJ2-1, the V gene TRBV7-2; D not certain. Germline loops: CDR1 SGHTA, CDR2 FQGNSA. CDR3 length: 16 residues. V was clipped by 0 bases and J by 6 bases, with 15 bases between them. The CDR3 is CASSLASSALSNEQFF. Here the CDR3 DNA reads TGTGCCAGCAGCTTAGCGTCGTCAGCGCTATCCAATGAGCAGTTCTTC.

The genes are TRBV27 and TRBJ2-7, with a weak D call TRBD1 (6 bases). V shed 5 bases and J shed 0 bases, with 11 bases lying between them. This CDR3 is 14 amino acids long. Germline CDR1 MNHEY, CDR2 SMNVEV (reference sequence). CDR3 DNA sequence: TGTGCCAGCAGTGGGACACCGGCCTCCTACGAGCAGTACTTC. Amino acids: CASSGTPASYEQYF.

This chain uses TRBV5-4 with TRBJ2-5; D is perhaps TRBD1 (5 bases). The V end lost 4 bases, the J end lost 9 bases, and 19 bases lay between the germline ends. The CDR3 is 14 residues long. Germline values: CDR1 SGHNT, CDR2 YYREEE (reference sequence). The chain's CDR3 is CASSPTDTLGPQYF. CDR3 coding DNA: TGTGCCAGCAGCCCAACGGACACCCTTGGCCCCCAGTACTTC. Based on the CDR3 plus reference TRBV5-4 and TRBJ2-5, the full variable domain is ETGVTQSPTHLIKTRGQQVTLRCSSQSGHNTVSWYQQALGQGPQFIFQYYREEENGRGNFPPRFSGLQFPNYSSELNVNALELDDSALYLCASSPTDTLGPQYFGPGTRLLVL.

The chain links TRBV6-6 to TRBJ2-2, with D hard to call. The germline gives CDR1 MNHNY, CDR2 SVGAGI (reference sequence). The CDR3 extends over 12 amino acids. Between the trimmed V and J ends, which lost 5 bases and 9 bases, there was a span of 10 bases. The CDR3 coding sequence is TGTGCCAGCAGTCAGCTAGACTGGGAGCTGTTTTTT. As protein: CASSQLDWELFF.

V usage is TRBV14 and J usage is TRBJ2-3; TRBD2 agrees at 8 bases. The CDR3 length is 15 residues. V shed 6 bases and J 7 bases; nucleotides not matched to a gene: 12. CDR1 is SGHDN, CDR2 FVKESK, per germline. The CDR3 sequence: CASRETGGGSNTQYF. CDR3 coding DNA: TGTGCCAGCAGGGAAACCGGCGGGGGGTCGAATACGCAGTATTTT.

J is TRBJ2-3 and V is TRBV18, with D maybe TRBD1 (5 bases). Trimming stripped 1 base from V and 1 base from J, with 15 bases between. Germline-derived CDR1 and CDR2 are KGHSH and LQKENI. This CDR3 is built from 17 residues. The CDR3 sequence is CASSPQSPGWGTDTQYF. As DNA, the CDR3 is TGTGCCAGCTCACCACAAAGTCCAGGGTGGGGCACAGATACGCAGTATTTT.

The J gene is TRBJ1-1, the V gene TRBV28; D gene unclear. CDR1 and CDR2 from the germline V gene are MDHEN and SYDVKM. The CDR3 runs 12 residues. The V and J ends lost 3 bases and 4 bases respectively, with 6 bases between them. CDR3 DNA: TGTGCCAGCAGTTTGATGAGCACTGAAGCTTTCTTT. Amino acid sequence: CASSLMSTEAFF. The full variable domain, its missing parts supplied by reference TRBV28 and TRBJ1-1, is DVKVTQSSRYLVKRTGEKVFLECVQDMDHENMFWYRQDPGLGLRLIYFSYDVKMKEKGDIPEGYSVSREKKERFSLILESASTNQTSMYLCASSLMSTEAFFGQGTRLTVV.

The chain has TRBV7-8 and TRBJ1-5; a possible D gene is TRBD1 (6 bases). Germline V gene sequence: CDR1 SGHVS, CDR2 FQNEAQ. This CDR3 contains 14 residues. The ends were cut back, 1 base at V and 6 bases at J, with 10 bases in the middle. The CDR3 here is CASSLGGPGQPQHF. For the CDR3, the DNA is TGTGCCAGCAGCTTAGGGGGGCCCGGTCAGCCCCAGCATTTT.

Concerning this clone itself: The same CDR3 is also encoded by other DNA sequences in this sample. V is TRBV9 and J is TRBJ2-5; no clear D. The V gene's germline CDR1 is SGDLS and CDR2 YYNGEE. CDR3 length: 12 amino acids. V was shortened by 2 bases and J by 0 bases, with 2 bases between the two germline ends. CDR3 sequence reads: CASSVNQETQYF. The CDR3 DNA reads as TGTGCCAGCAGCGTTAACCAAGAGACCCAGTACTTC.

V is TRBV28 and J is TRBJ1-2; D unclear. Trimming left V 5 bases short and J 4 bases short, with 17 bases between. The CDR3 runs to 15 residues. Germline-derived CDR1 and CDR2 are MDHEN and SYDVKM. CDR3 loop: CASSPELGGGYGYTF. In nucleotides, the CDR3 is TGTGCCAGCAGTCCGGAATTGGGTGGTGGCTATGGCTACACCTTC.

V and J are TRBV19 and TRBJ1-5; 7 bases are a match to TRBD1. Germline-derived CDR1 and CDR2 are LNHDA and SQIVND (reference sequence). The trim removed 8 bases at V and 6 bases at J, leaving 13 bases unmatched. The CDR3 has 15 residues. The chain's CDR3 is CASATGQANSQPQHF. The CDR3 DNA reads TGTGCCAGTGCGACAGGGCAGGCCAACAGTCAGCCCCAGCATTTT.

The chain combines TRBV6-1 with TRBJ1-1; maybe TRBD1 (6 bases). V lost 0 bases to trimming and J lost 9 bases, with 14 bases between them. The CDR3 runs to 14 residues. Germline loops: CDR1 MNHNS, CDR2 SASEGT. This CDR3 is CASSEAVGDTQAFF. CDR3 sequence (DNA): TGTGCCAGCAGTGAAGCGGTGGGGGACACCCAAGCTTTCTTT.

The chain has TRBV10-3 and TRBJ1-1; D gene unclear. The CDR3 length is 13 residues. Trimming cost V 7 bases and J 1 base, with 10 bases left between them. Germline CDR1 ENHRY, CDR2 SYGVKD. The CDR3 nucleotides read TGTGCCATCACAGAATCCCGGAACACTGAAGCTTTCTTT. Its protein is CAITESRNTEAFF.

The chain couples TRBV18 to TRBJ2-1; TRBD1 might be the D (7 bases). CDR3 length: 13 amino acids. With 7 bases removed from V and 6 bases from J, the gap between germline ends came to 13 bases. The germline gives CDR1 KGHSH, CDR2 LQKENI. Here the CDR3 DNA reads TGTGCCAGCTGGGCGGAGGGGGCCAATGAGCAGTTCTTC. Amino acids: CASWAEGANEQFF.